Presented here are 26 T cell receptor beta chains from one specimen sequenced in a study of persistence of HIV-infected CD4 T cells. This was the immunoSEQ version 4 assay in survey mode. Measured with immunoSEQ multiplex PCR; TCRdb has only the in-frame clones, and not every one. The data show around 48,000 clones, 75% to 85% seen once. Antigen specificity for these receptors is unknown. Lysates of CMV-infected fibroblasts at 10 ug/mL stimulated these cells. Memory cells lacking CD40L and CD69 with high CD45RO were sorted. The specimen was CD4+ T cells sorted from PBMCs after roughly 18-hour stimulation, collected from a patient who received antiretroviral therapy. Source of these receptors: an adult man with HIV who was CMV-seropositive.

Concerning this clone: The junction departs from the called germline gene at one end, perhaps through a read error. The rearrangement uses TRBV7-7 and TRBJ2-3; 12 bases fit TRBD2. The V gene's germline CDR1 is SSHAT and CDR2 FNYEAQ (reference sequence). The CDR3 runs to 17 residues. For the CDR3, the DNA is TGTGCTAGCAGCCCGCGACTAGCGGGAGTCGGGGCAGATACGCAGTATTTT. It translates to CASSPRLAGVGADTQYF.

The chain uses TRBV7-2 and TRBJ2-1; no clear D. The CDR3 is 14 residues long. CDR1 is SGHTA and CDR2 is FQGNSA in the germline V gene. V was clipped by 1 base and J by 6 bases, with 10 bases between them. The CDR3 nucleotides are TGTGCCAGCAGCTTAGGAGGCAGACCCAATGAGCAGTTCTTC. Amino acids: CASSLGGRPNEQFF.

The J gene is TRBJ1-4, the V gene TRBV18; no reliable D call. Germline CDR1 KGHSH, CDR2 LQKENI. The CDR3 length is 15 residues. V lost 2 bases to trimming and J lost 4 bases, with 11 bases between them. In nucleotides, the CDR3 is TGTGCCAGCTCACCATCGGGCAGGTTTAATGAAAAACTGTTTTTT. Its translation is CASSPSGRFNEKLFF.

The CDR3 region is CASSLPTSGGNTQYF. The CDR3 coding sequence is TGTGCCAGCAGCCTCCCGACTAGCGGGGGCAATACGCAGTATTTT. V and J are TRBV6-2 or TRBV6-3 and TRBJ2-3, with 12 bases identical to TRBD2. There are 15 residues in the CDR3. Germline V lookup: CDR1 MNHEY, CDR2 SVGEGT. The V gene end was trimmed by 6 bases and the J gene end by 7 bases; junction bases not matched to a gene: 8.

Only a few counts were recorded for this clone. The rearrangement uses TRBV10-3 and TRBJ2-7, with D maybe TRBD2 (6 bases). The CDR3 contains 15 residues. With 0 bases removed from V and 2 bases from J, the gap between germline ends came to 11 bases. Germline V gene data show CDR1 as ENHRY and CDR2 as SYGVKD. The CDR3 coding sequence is TGTGCCATCAGTGAGTCGCTCGCGGGGCCCTACGAGCAGTACTTC. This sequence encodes CAISESLAGPYEQYF.

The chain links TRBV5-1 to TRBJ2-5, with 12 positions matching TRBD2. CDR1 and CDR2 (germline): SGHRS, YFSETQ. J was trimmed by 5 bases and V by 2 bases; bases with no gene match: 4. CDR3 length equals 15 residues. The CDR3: CASSFLAGGQETQYF. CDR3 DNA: TGCGCCAGCAGCTTTCTAGCGGGGGGGCAGGAGACCCAGTACTTC. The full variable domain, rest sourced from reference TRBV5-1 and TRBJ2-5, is KAGVTQTPRYLIKTRGQQVTLSCSPISGHRSVSWYQQTPGQGLQFLFEYFSETQRNKGNFPGRFSGRQFSNSRSEMNVSTLELGDSALYLCASSFLAGGQETQYFGPGTRLLVL.

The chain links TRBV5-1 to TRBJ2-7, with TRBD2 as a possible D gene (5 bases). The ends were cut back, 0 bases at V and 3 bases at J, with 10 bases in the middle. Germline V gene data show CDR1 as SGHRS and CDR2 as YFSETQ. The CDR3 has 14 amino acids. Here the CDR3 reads CASSLGRENYEQYF. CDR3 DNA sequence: TGCGCCAGCAGCTTGGGTCGGGAAAACTACGAGCAGTACTTC.

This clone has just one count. Written as DNA, the CDR3 is TGTGCCACCAGCAGAGATAGGGCCCTGGGCACTGAAGCTTTCTTT. It is translated as CATSRDRALGTEAFF. This chain uses TRBV15 with TRBJ1-1; D is unclear. The ends were cut back, 0 bases at V and 4 bases at J, with 12 bases in the middle. The length of the CDR3 is 15 residues. Germline V lookup: CDR1 LNHNV, CDR2 YYDKDF (reference sequence).

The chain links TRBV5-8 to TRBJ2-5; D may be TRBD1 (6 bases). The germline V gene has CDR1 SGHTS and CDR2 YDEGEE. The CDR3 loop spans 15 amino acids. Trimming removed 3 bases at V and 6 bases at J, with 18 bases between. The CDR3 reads CASSSPSGASKTQYF. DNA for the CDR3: TGTGCCAGCAGCTCTCCCTCAGGGGCGTCAAAGACCCAGTACTTC.

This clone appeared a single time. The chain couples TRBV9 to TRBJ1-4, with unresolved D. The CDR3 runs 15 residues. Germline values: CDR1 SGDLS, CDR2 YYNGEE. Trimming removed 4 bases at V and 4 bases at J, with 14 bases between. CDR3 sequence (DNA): TGTGCCAGCAGCATTTCGACCGGGGATAATGAAAAACTGTTTTTT. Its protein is CASSISTGDNEKLFF. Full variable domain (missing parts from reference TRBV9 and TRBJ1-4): DSGVTQTPKHLITATGQRVTLRCSPRSGDLSVYWYQQSLDQGLQFLIQYYNGEERAKGNILERFSAQQFPDLHSELNLSSLELGDSALYFCASSISTGDNEKLFFGSGTQLSVL.

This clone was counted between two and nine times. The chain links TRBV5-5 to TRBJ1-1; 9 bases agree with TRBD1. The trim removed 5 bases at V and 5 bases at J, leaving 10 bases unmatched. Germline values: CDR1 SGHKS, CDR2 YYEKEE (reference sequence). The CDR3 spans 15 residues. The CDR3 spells CASRRPGTGRTEAFF. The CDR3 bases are TGTGCCAGCAGACGTCCCGGGACAGGGCGGACTGAAGCTTTCTTT. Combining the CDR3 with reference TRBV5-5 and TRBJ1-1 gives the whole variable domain DAGVTQSPTHLIKTRGQQVTLRCSPISGHKSVSWYQQVLGQGPQFIFQYYEKEERGRGNFPDRFSARQFPNYSSELNVNALLLGDSALYLCASRRPGTGRTEAFFGQGTRLTVV.

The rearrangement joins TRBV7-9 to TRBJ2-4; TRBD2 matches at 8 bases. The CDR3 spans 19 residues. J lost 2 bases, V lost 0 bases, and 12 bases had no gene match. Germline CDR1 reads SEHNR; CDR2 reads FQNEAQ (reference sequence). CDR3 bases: TGTGCCAGCAGCTTAGCGGGGGGTAGCGGGAAACGGTCCAAAAACATTCAGTACTTC. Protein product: CASSLAGGSGKRSKNIQYF.

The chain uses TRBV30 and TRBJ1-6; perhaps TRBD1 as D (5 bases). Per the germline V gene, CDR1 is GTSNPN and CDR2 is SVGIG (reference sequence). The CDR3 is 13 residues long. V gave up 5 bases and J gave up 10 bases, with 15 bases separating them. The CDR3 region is CAWGGPMESPLHF. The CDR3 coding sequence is TGTGCCTGGGGGGGACCTATGGAGTCACCCCTCCACTTT.

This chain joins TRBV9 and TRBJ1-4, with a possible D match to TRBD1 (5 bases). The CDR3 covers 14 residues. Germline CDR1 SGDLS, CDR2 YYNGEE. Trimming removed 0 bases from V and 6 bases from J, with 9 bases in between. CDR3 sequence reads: CASSVAGSDEKLFF. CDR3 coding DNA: TGTGCCAGCAGCGTAGCAGGGTCAGATGAAAAACTGTTTTTT.

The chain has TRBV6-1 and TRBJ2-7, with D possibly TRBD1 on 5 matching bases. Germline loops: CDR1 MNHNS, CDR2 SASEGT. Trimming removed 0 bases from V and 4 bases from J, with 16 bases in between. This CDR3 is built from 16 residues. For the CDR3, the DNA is TGTGCCAGCAGTGAAGCGCTTCAGACAGCGCGTTACGAGCAGTACTTC. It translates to CASSEALQTARYEQYF.

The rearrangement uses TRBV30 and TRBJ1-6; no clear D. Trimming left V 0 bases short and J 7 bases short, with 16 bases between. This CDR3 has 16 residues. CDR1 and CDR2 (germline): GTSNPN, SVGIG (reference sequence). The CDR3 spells CAWSVPRQGPNSPLHF. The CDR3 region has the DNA TGTGCCTGGAGTGTACCCCGACAAGGCCCAAATTCACCCCTCCACTTT. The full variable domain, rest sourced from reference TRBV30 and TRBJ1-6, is SQTIHQWPATLVQPVGSPLSLECTVEGTSNPNLYWYRQAAGRGLQLLFYSVGIGQISSEVPQNLSASRPQDRQFILSSKKLLLSDSGFYLCAWSVPRQGPNSPLHFGNGTRLTVT.

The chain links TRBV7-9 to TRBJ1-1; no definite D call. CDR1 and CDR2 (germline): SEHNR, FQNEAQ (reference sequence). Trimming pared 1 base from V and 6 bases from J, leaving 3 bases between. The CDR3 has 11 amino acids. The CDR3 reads CASSLVSEAFF. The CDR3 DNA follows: TGTGCCAGCAGCTTAGTTTCTGAAGCTTTCTTT.

The CDR3 reads CASSQTGTAHTEAFF. Here the CDR3 DNA reads TGCGCCAGCAGCCAGACAGGGACAGCTCACACTGAAGCTTTCTTT. V usage is TRBV4-1 and J usage is TRBJ1-1; 7 bases agree with TRBD1. Germline CDR1 is MGHRA and CDR2 is YSYEKL. The CDR3 is made up of 15 amino acids. Trimming took 3 bases from V and 3 from J; bases not matched to a gene: 7.

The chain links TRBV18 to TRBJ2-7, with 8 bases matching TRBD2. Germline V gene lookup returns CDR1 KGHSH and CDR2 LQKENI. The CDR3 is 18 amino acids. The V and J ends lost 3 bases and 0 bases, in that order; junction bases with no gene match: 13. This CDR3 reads CASSPLPGAGDFSYEQYF. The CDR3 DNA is TGTGCCAGCTCACCTCTTCCGGGAGCGGGAGACTTCTCCTACGAGCAGTACTTC.

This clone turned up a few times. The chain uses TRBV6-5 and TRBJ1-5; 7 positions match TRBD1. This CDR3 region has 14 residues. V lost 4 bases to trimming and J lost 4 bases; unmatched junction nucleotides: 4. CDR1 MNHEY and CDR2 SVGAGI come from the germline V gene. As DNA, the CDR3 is TGTGCCAGCAGTTTGACAGGGAGGAATCAGCCCCAGCATTTT. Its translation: CASSLTGRNQPQHF.

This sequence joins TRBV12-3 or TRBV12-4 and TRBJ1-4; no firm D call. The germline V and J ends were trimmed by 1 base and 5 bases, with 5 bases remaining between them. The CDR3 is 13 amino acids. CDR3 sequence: CASSLVGNEKLFF. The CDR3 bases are TGTGCCAGCAGTTTAGTGGGAAATGAAAAACTGTTTTTT.

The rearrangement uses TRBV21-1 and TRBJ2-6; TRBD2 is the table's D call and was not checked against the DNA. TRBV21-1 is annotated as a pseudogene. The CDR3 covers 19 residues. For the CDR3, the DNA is TGTGCCAGCAGCAAACCTGCGACAGTCTGGACTACTGGGGCCAACGTCCTGACTTTC. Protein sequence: CASSKPATVWTTGANVLTF.

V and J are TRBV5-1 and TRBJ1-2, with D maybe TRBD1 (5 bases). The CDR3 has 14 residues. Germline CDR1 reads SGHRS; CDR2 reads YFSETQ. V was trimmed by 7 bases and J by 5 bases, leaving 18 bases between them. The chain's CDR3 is CASVGTVGAYGYTF. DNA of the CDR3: TGCGCCAGCGTCGGGACCGTCGGGGCGTATGGCTACACCTTC.

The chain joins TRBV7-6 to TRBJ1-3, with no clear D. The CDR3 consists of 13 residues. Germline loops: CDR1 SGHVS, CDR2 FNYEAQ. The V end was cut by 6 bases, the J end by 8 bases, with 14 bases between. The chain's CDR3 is CASSQTIADTIYF. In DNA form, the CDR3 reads TGTGCCAGCAGTCAAACAATTGCGGACACCATATATTTT.

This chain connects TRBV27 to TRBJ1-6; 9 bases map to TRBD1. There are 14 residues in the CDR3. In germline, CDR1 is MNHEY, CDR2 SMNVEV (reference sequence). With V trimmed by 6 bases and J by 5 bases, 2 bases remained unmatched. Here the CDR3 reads CASSRDRDNSPLHF. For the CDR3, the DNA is TGTGCCAGCAGCCGGGACAGGGATAATTCACCCCTCCACTTT.

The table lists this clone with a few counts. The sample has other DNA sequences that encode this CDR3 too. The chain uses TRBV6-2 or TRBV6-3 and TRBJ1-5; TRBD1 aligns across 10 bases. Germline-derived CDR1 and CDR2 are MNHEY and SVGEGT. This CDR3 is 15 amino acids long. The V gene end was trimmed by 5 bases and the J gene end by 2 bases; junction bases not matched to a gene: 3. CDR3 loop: CASSRDRGGNQPQHF. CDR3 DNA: TGTGCCAGCAGTAGGGACAGGGGAGGCAATCAGCCCCAGCATTTT.